The clone carrying this T cell receptor (beta chain) was counted many times. The antigen is not known. The authors obtained PBMCs from 10 ml of fresh peripheral blood. This sample is part of a study of T cells in Graves' hyperthyroidism and ophthalmopathy. Overall study results and limits: In simple terms, a model built on 13 V-J features told ophthalmopathy apart from stable hyperthyroidism. Blood held most thyroid clonotypes expanded above 0.001 frequency.

Per the germline V gene, CDR1 is ENHRY and CDR2 is SYGVKD. This CDR3 has 16 amino acids. V was clipped by 0 bases and J by 4 bases; unmatched bases: 2. TCR beta CDR3 regions were amplified from RNA. The study used the HTBI primer set for a first-round RT-PCR of the TCR CDR3. Using its own MiXCR run on the multiplex PCR reads, TCRdb lists one record per CDR3 protein. Altogether 460,000 or so distinct CDR3 sequences are present, under 15% being singletons, with the ten largest covering about a sixth. Sequenced material: blood. The clonotype comes from a woman between 18 and 30 years old with Graves' hyperthyroidism. The V gene is TRBV10-3, the J gene TRBJ2-7, with 14 bases matching TRBD2. CDR3 sequence reads: CAISESTSGRGYEQYV. The CDR3 DNA reads TGTGCCATCAGTGAGTCGACTAGCGGGAGGGGTTACGAGCAGTACGTC.